The 4 T cell receptor beta chains presented below share a single source sample, sequenced in a study of T cell repertoires in cytomegalovirus infection. For these TCRs, the target antigens are not known. TCRdb passed the reads through MiXCR, listing each CDR3 protein once. The sample records 230,000 or so distinct CDR3 sequences, about 39% being singletons. The sequencing here drew on CD8+ T cells from cultured PBMCs, taken from culture after CMV antigen stimulation. These receptors came from a human donor in good health (CMV status not recorded). Some clones in this sample may be carry-over from other donors' samples.

For this clonotype: It may be a read error: a sequence one base away is much more abundant. The CDR3 loop reads CTSSPGQRETQYF. Here the CDR3 DNA reads TGTACCAGCAGCCCGGGACAGCGGGAGACCCAGTACTTC. This chain joins TRBV7-3 and TRBJ2-5; 7 bases map to TRBD1. Germline CDR1 reads SGHTA; CDR2 reads FQGTGA. There are 13 residues in the CDR3.

This clonotype was detected only a few times. The chain employs TRBV7-2 and TRBJ1-6, with D possibly TRBD1 on 6 matching bases. The CDR3 is made up of 16 amino acids. Germline assignment: CDR1 SGHTA and CDR2 FQGNSA. Trimming cost V 5 bases and J 7 bases, with 18 bases left between them. The CDR3 protein is CASSRQERNRNSPLHF. The DNA for the CDR3 is TGTGCCAGCAGCCGACAGGAAAGAAATCGGAATTCACCCCTCCACTTT.

The rearrangement uses TRBV27 and TRBJ1-5, with 9 nucleotides matching TRBD1. This CDR3 region has 17 residues. J was trimmed by 4 bases and V by 5 bases; bases with no gene match: 12. Per germline, CDR1 MNHEY and CDR2 SMNVEV (reference sequence). The CDR3 region has the DNA TGTGCCAGCAGTCCCACCCGTGGGACAGGGATTAATCAGCCCCAGCATTTT. Translating it yields CASSPTRGTGINQPQHF.

The chain couples TRBV7-9 to TRBJ2-5, with a weak D call TRBD1 (6 bases). The CDR3 is made up of 15 amino acids. Trimming took off 2 bases at V and 1 base at J, with 11 bases between the two ends. CDR1 SEHNR and CDR2 FQNEAQ come from the germline V gene (reference sequence). Here the CDR3 reads CASSLQQGFQETQYF. DNA for the CDR3: TGTGCCAGCAGCTTACAACAGGGATTCCAAGAGACCCAGTACTTC. Filled out from reference TRBV7-9 and TRBJ2-5, the complete variable domain reads DTGVSQNPRHKITKRGQNVTFRCDPISEHNRLYWYRQTLGQGPEFLTYFQNEAQLEKSRLLSDRFSAERPKGSFSTLEIQRTEQGDSAMYLCASSLQQGFQETQYFGPGTRLLVL.